This is a list of T cell receptor beta chains from one sample in a study of T-cell reconstitution after alpha-beta-depleted transplantation in children. MiXCR, applied by TCRdb to the PCR reads, yields one record per CDR3 protein. The sample holds some 600,000 distinct CDR3 sequences, roughly 13% seen once. The sample here was PBMCs, mostly from graft donor cells, taken 360 days after TCRalphabeta/CD19-depleted stem cell transplant. These receptors originate from a male patient younger than 18 who had a stem cell transplant for acute myeloid leukemia, so the T cells may come from the graft donor. Each CDR3 is given with its conserved first and last residue. Fields, in order: D gene, J gene, V gene, clone size, CDR3 DNA, CDR3 protein. D genes are given only for firm matches. Some rows have no size entry. The others give once, few or many, or a class for an expanded clone.

D: TRBD1
J: TRBJ2-2
V: TRBV5-1
size: many
DNA: TGCGCCAGCAGCGGACAGGTCCACACCGGGGAGCTGTTTTTT
CDR3: CASSGQVHTGELFF

D: -
J: TRBJ2-5
V: TRBV5-1
size: many
DNA: TGCGCCAGCAGCTTGGATTTGGGGCGACGAGAGACCCAGTACTTC
CDR3: CASSLDLGRRETQYF

D: -
J: TRBJ2-1
V: TRBV5-1
size: few
DNA: TGCGCCAGCACCTTTCGTACCAAAGGCCATGAGCAGTTCTTC
CDR3: CASTFRTKGHEQFF

D: TRBD2
J: TRBJ2-1
V: TRBV6-2/TRBV6-3
size: -
DNA: TGTGCCAGCAGTTACGGGACTAGCGGGAGGATTGCGTTCTTC
CDR3: CASSYGTSGRIAFF

D: TRBD1
J: TRBJ2-1
V: TRBV4-3
size: few
DNA: TGCGCCAGCAGCCAAGATGGGACAGCGCCCCTAGCTGAGCAGTTCTTC
CDR3: CASSQDGTAPLAEQFF

D: TRBD2
J: TRBJ2-7
V: TRBV7-2
size: -
DNA: TGTGCCAGCAGCTCCCCGAGCGGGAGGCCTGGCGAGCAGTACTTC
CDR3: CASSSPSGRPGEQYF

D: TRBD2
J: TRBJ2-3
V: TRBV7-2
size: many
DNA: TGTGCCAGCAGCTTAGGCGGCGGGAGCGGGTCAAATACGCAGTATTTT
CDR3: CASSLGGGSGSNTQYF

D: TRBD1
J: TRBJ1-1
V: TRBV29-1
size: many
DNA: TGCAGCGGGGACAGGGGAACCAACACTGAAGCTTTCTTT
CDR3: CSGDRGTNTEAFF

D: -
J: TRBJ1-1
V: TRBV12-3/TRBV12-4
size: -
DNA: TGTGCCAGCAGTTCCCTCTCCGCTGAAGCTTTCTTT
CDR3: CASSSLSAEAFF

D: -
J: TRBJ2-5
V: TRBV6-1
size: -
DNA: TGTGCCAGCAGTCCCTATACTCCGTTCCAAGAGACCCAGTACTTC
CDR3: CASSPYTPFQETQYF

D: TRBD2
J: TRBJ2-5
V: TRBV12-3/TRBV12-4
size: few
DNA: TGTGCCAGCAGTTTACTCGGGTTTAGCGGGAGTGACTCGTTGTGGGAGACCCAGTACTTC
CDR3: CASSLLGFSGSDSLWETQYF

D: -
J: TRBJ1-6
V: TRBV5-5
size: many
DNA: TGTGCCAGCAGCTTGTACGGGTCCTATAATTCACCCCTCCACTTT
CDR3: CASSLYGSYNSPLHF

D: -
J: TRBJ1-3
V: TRBV6-5
size: many
DNA: TGTGCCAGCAGCCACCGGGACGGGTACTCTGGAAACACCATATATTTT
CDR3: CASSHRDGYSGNTIYF

D: -
J: TRBJ2-7
V: TRBV28
size: many
DNA: TGTGCCAGCAGAGGAAGGCAGGGGCAGTACTTC
CDR3: CASRGRQGQYF

D: -
J: TRBJ2-3
V: TRBV7-3
size: few
DNA: TGTGCCAGCAGCTTTAGGACATCCGCAGGGGATACGCAGTATTTT
CDR3: CASSFRTSAGDTQYF

D: -
J: TRBJ2-1
V: TRBV28
size: few
DNA: TGTGCCAGCAGTTTATTTCCCCAGGATGAGCAGTTCTTC
CDR3: CASSLFPQDEQFF

D: -
J: TRBJ2-2
V: TRBV12-3/TRBV12-4
size: -
DNA: TGTGCCAGCAGTTTACATGCCACCGGGGAGCTGTTTTTT
CDR3: CASSLHATGELFF

D: -
J: TRBJ2-5
V: TRBV28
size: few
DNA: TGTGCCAGCAATCACCAGGGGCTTATGACCCAGTACTTC
CDR3: CASNHQGLMTQYF

D: TRBD1
J: TRBJ1-3
V: TRBV4-3
size: few
DNA: TGCGCCAGCAGCCAGGACAGGAACACCATATATTTT
CDR3: CASSQDRNTIYF

D: -
J: TRBJ2-1
V: TRBV12-5
size: -
DNA: TGTGCTAGTGGACTTGGGCGAGCCGAGCAGTTCTTC
CDR3: CASGLGRAEQFF

D: -
J: TRBJ2-7
V: TRBV20-1
size: -
DNA: TGCAGTGCTAGAGATCCGACTCTGGGCAGCTCCTACGAGCAGTACTTC
CDR3: CSARDPTLGSSYEQYF

D: TRBD2
J: TRBJ2-1
V: TRBV28
size: few
DNA: TGTGCCAGCAGCTCCCTAGGCGGGAGGGCCTATAACCCCCAATCCAATGAGCAGTTCTTC
CDR3: CASSSLGGRAYNPQSNEQFF

D: -
J: TRBJ2-1
V: TRBV12-3/TRBV12-4
size: many
DNA: TGTGCCAGCAGTCTCGGGACTCCTCACAATGAGCAGTTCTTC
CDR3: CASSLGTPHNEQFF

D: -
J: TRBJ2-3
V: TRBV7-2
size: -
DNA: TGTGCCAGCAGCTTAGGCTGGCTTACTAGCACAGATACGCAGTATTTT
CDR3: CASSLGWLTSTDTQYF

D: TRBD1
J: TRBJ2-1
V: TRBV7-8
size: few
DNA: TGTGCCAGCAGCTTCGACAGGGCGACCAGCTCCTACAATGAGCAGTTCTTC
CDR3: CASSFDRATSSYNEQFF

D: -
J: TRBJ2-3
V: TRBV29-1
size: -
DNA: TGCAGCGCGCAACGCGGGTGGGGAGTGGGGCACACAGATACGCAGTATTTT
CDR3: CSAQRGWGVGHTDTQYF

D: -
J: TRBJ2-1
V: TRBV7-2
size: few
DNA: TGTGCCAGCAGCCCTGGGAGCGGGTCCTACAATGAGCAGTTCTTC
CDR3: CASSPGSGSYNEQFF

D: TRBD1
J: TRBJ2-7
V: TRBV4-3
size: -
DNA: TGCGCCAGCAGCCCCGCGGCAGGGGGCCTTGATTTTAACGAGCAGTACTTC
CDR3: CASSPAAGGLDFNEQYF

D: TRBD2
J: TRBJ2-2
V: TRBV20-1
size: -
DNA: TGCAGTGCTAGAGATGCCCGACTAGCCTCCGGGGAGCTGTTTTTT
CDR3: CSARDARLASGELFF

D: -
J: TRBJ1-2
V: TRBV29-1
size: -
DNA: TGCAGCGTTGAGAGGGTATTAGTGCGAGGCTACACCTTC
CDR3: CSVERVLVRGYTF

D: TRBD1
J: TRBJ2-2
V: TRBV7-9
size: -
DNA: TGTGCCAGCAGCTTTGACAGGGTAGTCACCGGGGAGCTGATTTTT
CDR3: CASSFDRVVTGELIF

D: TRBD1
J: TRBJ2-3
V: TRBV6-1
size: few
DNA: TGTGCCAGCTCCACTCCCGGGACAGGGCCAGATACGCAGTATTTT
CDR3: CASSTPGTGPDTQYF

D: TRBD2
J: TRBJ2-5
V: TRBV7-3
size: -
DNA: TGTGCCAGCAGTCTCAGCGGGGGAGATGGCGAGACCCAGTACTTC
CDR3: CASSLSGGDGETQYF

D: TRBD2
J: TRBJ2-3
V: TRBV18
size: -
DNA: TGTGCCAGCTCACCACTTAGCGGGAGCACAGATACGCAGTATTTT
CDR3: CASSPLSGSTDTQYF

D: -
J: TRBJ2-7
V: TRBV14
size: once
DNA: TGTGCCAGCAGCCATGGGGCGGGCTACTACGAGCAGTACTTC
CDR3: CASSHGAGYYEQYF

D: TRBD2
J: TRBJ2-5
V: TRBV7-9
size: -
DNA: TGTGCCAGCAGCGGGCGCATCCTAGCGGGAGCAGAGACCCAGTACTTC
CDR3: CASSGRILAGAETQYF

D: TRBD2
J: TRBJ2-1
V: TRBV6-5
size: few
DNA: TGTGCCAGCAGTTACTCGATACTAGCGGGAGCAGTCTACAATGAGCAGTTCTTC
CDR3: CASSYSILAGAVYNEQFF

D: -
J: TRBJ1-1
V: TRBV20-1
size: -
DNA: TGCAGTGCTTACGACACCCCGAACACTGAAGCTTTCTTT
CDR3: CSAYDTPNTEAFF

D: TRBD2
J: TRBJ2-1
V: TRBV5-1
size: many
DNA: TGCGCCAGCAGCTTTACTAGCGGGAGGCTCAATGAGCAGTTCTTC
CDR3: CASSFTSGRLNEQFF

D: TRBD2
J: TRBJ2-5
V: TRBV5-1
size: few
DNA: TGCGCCAGCAGCCTGCTGACTAGCGGGTCCAAAGAGACCCAGTACTTC
CDR3: CASSLLTSGSKETQYF

D: TRBD2
J: TRBJ2-2
V: TRBV6-6
size: few
DNA: TGTGCCAGCAGCGGACTAGGAACCGGGGAGCTGTTTTTT
CDR3: CASSGLGTGELFF

D: TRBD2
J: TRBJ2-1
V: TRBV6-1
size: -
DNA: TGTGCCAGCTCTGGACTAGCGGTGAACAATGAGCAGTTCTTC
CDR3: CASSGLAVNNEQFF

D: -
J: TRBJ2-7
V: TRBV9
size: -
DNA: TGTGCCAGCAGCGTAGAAGCGGGCCCGGCCTACGAGCAGTACTTC
CDR3: CASSVEAGPAYEQYF

D: -
J: TRBJ2-3
V: TRBV15
size: many
DNA: TGTGCCACCACGGGTCCTGGAGGGAACACAGATACGCAGTATTTT
CDR3: CATTGPGGNTDTQYF

D: -
J: TRBJ2-1
V: TRBV7-2
size: few
DNA: TGTGCCAGCAGCCTCGGGAGAGAGGAGCAGTTCTTC
CDR3: CASSLGREEQFF

D: -
J: TRBJ2-7
V: TRBV11-2
size: -
DNA: TGTGCCAGCAGCTTAGTAGCGCGATATGCCTACGAGCAGTACTTC
CDR3: CASSLVARYAYEQYF

D: -
J: TRBJ1-5
V: TRBV20-1
size: few
DNA: TGCAGTGCTGCTGGGGACGGCAATCAGCCCCAGCATTTT
CDR3: CSAAGDGNQPQHF

D: TRBD1
J: TRBJ2-4
V: TRBV28
size: few
DNA: TGTGCCAGCAGATCCACATGGGGACAGAGGTCCAAAAACATTCAGTACTTC
CDR3: CASRSTWGQRSKNIQYF

D: -
J: TRBJ1-5
V: TRBV20-1
size: -
DNA: TGCAGTGCTAGAGATCGGCCAGATAGCAATCAGCCCCAGCATTTT
CDR3: CSARDRPDSNQPQHF

D: -
J: TRBJ2-1
V: TRBV3-1
size: -
DNA: TGTGCCAGCAGCCTGCTAGCGCAGACCTACAATGAGCAGTTCTTC
CDR3: CASSLLAQTYNEQFF

D: TRBD1
J: TRBJ1-5
V: TRBV20-1
size: -
DNA: TGCAGTGCTAGTAAGTCAGGGGGTAGGTGGCAGCCCCAGCATTTT
CDR3: CSASKSGGRWQPQHF

D: -
J: TRBJ2-2
V: TRBV6-4
size: -
DNA: TGTGCCAGCAGTGACCCGTTGACGGGGGCGAGGACCGGGGAGCTGTTTTTT
CDR3: CASSDPLTGARTGELFF

D: -
J: TRBJ1-1
V: TRBV19
size: few
DNA: TGTGCCAGTAGTATAAGCCCCATTACACGGGCTTTCTTT
CDR3: CASSISPITRAFF